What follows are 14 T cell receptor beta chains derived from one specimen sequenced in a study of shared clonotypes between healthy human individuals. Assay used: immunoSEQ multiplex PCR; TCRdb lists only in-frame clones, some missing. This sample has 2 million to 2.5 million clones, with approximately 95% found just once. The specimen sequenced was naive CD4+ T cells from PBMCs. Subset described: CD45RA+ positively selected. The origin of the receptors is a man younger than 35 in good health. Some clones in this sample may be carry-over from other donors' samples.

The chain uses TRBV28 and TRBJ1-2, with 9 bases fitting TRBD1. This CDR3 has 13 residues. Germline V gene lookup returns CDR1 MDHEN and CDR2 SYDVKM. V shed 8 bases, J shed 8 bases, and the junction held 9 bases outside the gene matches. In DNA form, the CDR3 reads TGTGCCAGCGGTCCGGGACAGGGTCCGGGCTACACCTTC. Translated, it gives CASGPGQGPGYTF.

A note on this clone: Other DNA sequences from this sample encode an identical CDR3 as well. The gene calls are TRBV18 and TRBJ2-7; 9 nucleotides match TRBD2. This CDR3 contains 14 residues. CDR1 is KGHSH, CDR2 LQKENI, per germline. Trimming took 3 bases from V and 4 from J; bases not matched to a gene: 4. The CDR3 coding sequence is TGTGCCAGCTCACCGACTAGCGGATCTTACGAGCAGTACTTC. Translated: CASSPTSGSYEQYF.

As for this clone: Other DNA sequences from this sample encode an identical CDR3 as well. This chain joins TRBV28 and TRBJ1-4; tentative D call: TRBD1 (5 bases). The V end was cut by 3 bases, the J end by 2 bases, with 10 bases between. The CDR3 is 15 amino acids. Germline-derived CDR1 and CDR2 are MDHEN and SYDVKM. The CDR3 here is CASSFGGSTNEKLFF. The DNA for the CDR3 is TGTGCCAGCAGTTTCGGGGGTTCTACTAATGAAAAACTGTTTTTT.

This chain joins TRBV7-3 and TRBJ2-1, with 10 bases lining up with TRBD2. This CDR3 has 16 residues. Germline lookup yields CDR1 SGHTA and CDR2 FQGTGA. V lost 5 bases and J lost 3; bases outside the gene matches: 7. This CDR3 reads CASSLSRTSGYNEQFF. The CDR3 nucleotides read TGTGCCAGCAGCCTCAGCAGGACTAGCGGCTACAATGAGCAGTTCTTC.

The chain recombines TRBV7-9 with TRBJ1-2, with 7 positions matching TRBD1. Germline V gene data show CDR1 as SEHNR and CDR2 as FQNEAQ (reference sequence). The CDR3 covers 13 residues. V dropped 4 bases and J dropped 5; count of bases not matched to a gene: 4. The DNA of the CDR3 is TGTGCCAGCAGCTCAGACAGGGCTTATGGCTACACCTTC. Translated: CASSSDRAYGYTF.

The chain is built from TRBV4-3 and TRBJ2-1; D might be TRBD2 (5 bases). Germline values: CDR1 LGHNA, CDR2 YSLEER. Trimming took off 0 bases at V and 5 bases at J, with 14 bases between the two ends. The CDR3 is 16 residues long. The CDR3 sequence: CASSQESRAHHNEQFF. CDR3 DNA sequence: TGCGCCAGCAGCCAAGAGTCGCGGGCCCACCACAATGAGCAGTTCTTC.

This CDR3 reads CASSLSGRGYNEQFF. In DNA, the CDR3 is TGTGCCAGCAGCTTAAGCGGGAGGGGTTACAATGAGCAGTTCTTC. This chain uses TRBV7-2 with TRBJ2-1, with TRBD2 matching over 10 bases. Trimming removed 2 bases from V and 4 bases from J; junction bases left unmatched: 2. The CDR3 is made up of 15 amino acids. CDR1 is SGHTA and CDR2 is FQGNSA in the germline V gene.

In nucleotides, the CDR3 is TGTGCCAGCAGCCCCGCTAGCGGGAGTTTCAATGAGCAGTTCTTC. This gives the protein CASSPASGSFNEQFF. This sequence joins TRBV28 and TRBJ2-1; TRBD2 aligns across 10 bases. Germline V gene data show CDR1 as MDHEN and CDR2 as SYDVKM. This CDR3 spans 15 amino acids. V dropped 6 bases and J dropped 6; count of bases not matched to a gene: 8. Full variable domain (outside the CDR3, taken from reference TRBV28 and TRBJ2-1): DVKVTQSSRYLVKRTGEKVFLECVQDMDHENMFWYRQDPGLGLRLIYFSYDVKMKEKGDIPEGYSVSREKKERFSLILESASTNQTSMYLCASSPASGSFNEQFFGPGTRLTVL.

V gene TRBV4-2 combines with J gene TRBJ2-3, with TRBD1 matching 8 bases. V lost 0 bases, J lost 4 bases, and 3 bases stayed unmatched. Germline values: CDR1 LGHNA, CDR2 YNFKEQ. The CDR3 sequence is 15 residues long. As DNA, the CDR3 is TGTGCCAGCAGCCAAGACGACAGGGGATCAGATACGCAGTATTTT. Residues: CASSQDDRGSDTQYF.

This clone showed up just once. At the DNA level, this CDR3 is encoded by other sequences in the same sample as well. CDR3 residues: CASRTGSSYNEQFF. For the CDR3, the DNA is TGTGCCAGCAGAACCGGGAGCTCCTACAATGAGCAGTTCTTC. This sequence joins TRBV6-1 and TRBJ2-1, with D perhaps TRBD2 (6 bases). CDR1 is MNHNS and CDR2 is SASEGT in the germline V gene. This CDR3 contains 14 residues. The V and J ends lost 6 bases and 0 bases respectively, with 9 bases between them.

CDR3 sequence: CASSPIVLSSSYNEQFF. CDR3 sequence (DNA): TGTGCCAGCAGTCCAATAGTACTTTCGAGCTCCTACAATGAGCAGTTCTTC. The rearrangement links TRBV27 to TRBJ2-1; D uncertain. Trimming pared 5 bases from V and 0 bases from J, leaving 17 bases between. The CDR3 totals 17 residues. The V gene's germline CDR1 is MNHEY and CDR2 SMNVEV (reference sequence).

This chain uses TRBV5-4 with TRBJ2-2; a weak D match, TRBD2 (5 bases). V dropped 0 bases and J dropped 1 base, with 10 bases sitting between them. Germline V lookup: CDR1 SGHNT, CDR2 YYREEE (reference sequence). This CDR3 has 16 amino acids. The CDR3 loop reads CASSLGGGLNTGELFF. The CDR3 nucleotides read TGTGCCAGCAGCTTGGGAGGCGGGCTGAACACCGGGGAGCTGTTTTTT.

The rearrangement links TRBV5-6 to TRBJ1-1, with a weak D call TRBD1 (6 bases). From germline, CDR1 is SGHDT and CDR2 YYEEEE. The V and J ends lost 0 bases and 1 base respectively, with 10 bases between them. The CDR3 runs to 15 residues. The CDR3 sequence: CASSLAGAGNTEAFF. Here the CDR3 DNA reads TGTGCCAGCAGCTTGGCGGGGGCAGGGAACACTGAAGCTTTCTTT. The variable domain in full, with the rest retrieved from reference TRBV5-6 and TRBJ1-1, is DAGVTQSPTHLIKTRGQQVTLRCSPKSGHDTVSWYQQALGQGPQFIFQYYEEEERQRGNFPDRFSGHQFPNYSSELNVNALLLGDSALYLCASSLAGAGNTEAFFGQGTRLTVV.

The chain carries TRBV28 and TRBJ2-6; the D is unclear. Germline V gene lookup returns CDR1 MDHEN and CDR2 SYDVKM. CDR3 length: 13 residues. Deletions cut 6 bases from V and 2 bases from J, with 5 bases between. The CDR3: CASRSPGANVLTF. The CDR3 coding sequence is TGTGCCAGCAGGAGCCCTGGGGCCAACGTCCTGACTTTC.